The rows below give T cell receptor beta chains drawn from one sample of a study of shared clonotypes between healthy human individuals. This table comes from immunoSEQ multiplex PCR, and its TCRdb copy is limited to in-frame clones, with some not included. The sample gives hundreds of thousands of clones, approximately 96% of which show up once; 0.11% is in the top ten. Sequencing used naive CD8+ T cells sorted from blood. The receptors shown here come from a woman aged 25-40 years in good health. CDR3s include the opening cysteine and the closing phenylalanine or tryptophan. D genes are given only for firm matches. Clone size is given for some rows only: seen once, a few or many times, or a class if the clone is expanded.

>TRBJ1-2|TRBV4-1|.|.
CASSQAGGGGYTF
TGCGCCAGCAGCCAAGCGGGGGGAGGAGGCTACACCTTC
>TRBJ2-2|TRBV28|.|TRBD2
CASSPGTSGRTGELFF
TGTGCCAGCAGCCCCGGGACTAGCGGGAGGACCGGGGAGCTGTTTTTT
>TRBJ2-1|TRBV7-9|.|TRBD2
CASSLGLAGGPDDEQFF
TGTGCCAGCAGCTTGGGACTAGCGGGAGGGCCGGACGATGAGCAGTTCTTC
>TRBJ2-7|TRBV19|few|TRBD1
CATSTGTGDYEQYF
TGTGCCACCTCCACCGGGACAGGAGATTACGAGCAGTACTTC
>TRBJ1-2|TRBV9|.|.
CASSVEALGESNYGYTF
TGTGCCAGCAGCGTAGAGGCTTTGGGAGAGTCTAACTATGGCTACACCTTC
>TRBJ1-1|TRBV28|.|.
CASSLGSGGSTEAFF
TGTGCCAGCAGTTTAGGCTCGGGGGGATCAACTGAAGCTTTCTTT
>TRBJ2-5|TRBV6-5|.|.
CASIPSGGAAETQYF
TGTGCCAGCATTCCCTCCGGGGGCGCGGCAGAGACCCAGTACTTC
>TRBJ1-5|TRBV28|.|.
CASSLSASNQPQHF
TGTGCCAGCAGTTTATCCGCTAGCAATCAGCCCCAGCATTTT
>TRBJ1-2|TRBV5-1|.|.
CASSLSGVGLGYTF
TGCGCCAGCAGCCTATCCGGGGTAGGGTTAGGCTACACCTTC
>TRBJ2-7|TRBV28|.|TRBD2
CASSFMGEGYEQYF
TGTGCCAGCAGTTTTATGGGGGAGGGCTACGAGCAGTACTTC
>TRBJ2-7|TRBV27|.|TRBD1
CASSLHRGLSYEQYF
TGTGCCAGCAGTTTACACAGGGGCCTATCCTACGAGCAGTACTTC
>TRBJ2-2|TRBV5-1|.|TRBD1
CASSADRGANTGELFF
TGCGCCAGCAGCGCCGACAGGGGAGCGAACACCGGGGAGCTGTTTTTT
>TRBJ2-7|TRBV7-9|.|TRBD1
CASSLGQGIYEQYF
TGTGCCAGCAGCTTGGGACAGGGTATCTACGAGCAGTACTTC
>TRBJ1-1|TRBV5-1|few|.
CASSLAAGTEAFF
TGCGCCAGCAGCTTGGCCGCGGGTACTGAAGCTTTCTTT
>TRBJ2-7|TRBV7-6|.|.
CASSPELFYEQYF
TGTGCCAGCAGCCCGGAGCTTTTTTACGAGCAGTACTTC
>TRBJ2-5|TRBV4-1|.|TRBD1
CASSQESGQGALETQYF
TGCGCCAGCAGCCAAGAATCAGGACAGGGGGCTTTGGAGACCCAGTACTTC
>TRBJ2-3|TRBV16|.|.
CASSQSTNWGSDTQYF
TGTGCCAGCAGCCAATCTACGAATTGGGGCTCAGATACGCAGTATTTT
>TRBJ2-7|TRBV29-1|.|.
CSVEQGSEQYF
TGCAGCGTTGAGCAGGGCTCCGAGCAGTACTTC
>TRBJ1-5|TRBV6-1|.|TRBD1
CASSEVRLSRQGEDPQHF
TGTGCCAGCAGTGAAGTCCGTCTTTCTCGACAGGGCGAAGACCCCCAGCATTTT
>TRBJ1-2|TRBV20-1|.|.
CSAPGYGYTF
TGCAGTGCACCGGGGTATGGCTACACCTTC
>TRBJ1-1|TRBV5-4|.|.
CASSSGMGRGEAFF
TGTGCCAGCAGCTCGGGGATGGGACGGGGTGAAGCTTTCTTT
>TRBJ1-1|TRBV7-8|.|TRBD1
CASSLEGQGTEAFF
TGTGCCAGCAGCTTAGAAGGACAGGGGACTGAAGCTTTCTTT